This section outlines one T cell receptor (beta chain) sequence together with its context. Produced via immunoSEQ multiplex PCR; TCRdb's table is partial and in-frame only. The top ten clones hold around 0.93% of a sample with about 78,000 clones, 90% of them seen once. Germline assignment: CDR1 MNHEY and CDR2 SMNVEV (reference sequence). This CDR3 contains 18 residues. V dropped 3 bases and J dropped 4 bases, with 22 bases sitting between them. These data originate in a study of blood T cell repertoires in COVID-19. This chain connects TRBV27 to TRBJ1-5; perhaps TRBD1 as D (6 bases). The receptor was derived from a woman in her forties or fifties in a cohort sampled during active COVID-19. The sample was peripheral blood. The CDR3 spells CASSFAPGGGGGNQPQHF. Written as DNA, the CDR3 is TGTGCCAGCAGTTTTGCCCCGGGCGGAGGGGGGGGTAATCAGCCCCAGCATTTT.